Here is one T cell receptor beta chain with its context. This sample is drawn from a study of T cells in narcolepsy. Trimming took off 6 bases at V and 6 bases at J, with 11 bases between the two ends. Germline CDR1 and CDR2: MNHEY and SMNVEV (reference sequence). CDR3 length: 12 residues. Profiled with immunoSEQ multiplex PCR; TCRdb holds only in-frame clones, not every one. The data hold about 33,000 clones, with 75% to 90% observed a single time. The clonotype comes from a human donor with narcolepsy. The chain couples TRBV27 to TRBJ1-1; D may be TRBD1 (5 bases). Sequenced sample: CD45RA- memory CD4+ T cells from PBMCs. The CDR3 DNA is TGTGCCAGCAGGGCCAGGGAGGCTGAAGCTTTCTTT. As protein: CASRAREAEAFF.